This is a list of T cell receptor beta chains from one sample in a study of blood T cell repertoires in COVID-19. Here immunoSEQ multiplex PCR was the method, and the copy in TCRdb shows in-frame clones only, minus some. In the table there are more than 15,000 clones, 88% of which are singletons. Material for sequencing was peripheral blood. These receptors all come from a man between 40 and 49 years old with active COVID-19. Each CDR3 is given without its conserved first and last residue.

j_call v_call cdr3_aa
TRBJ2-7 TRBV6-2/TRBV6-3 ASTPWRASSYEQY
TRBJ2-7 TRBV7-4 ASSLLSTSGIYSHYEQY
TRBJ2-3 TRBV9 ASSGAGSVTDTQY
TRBJ2-1 TRBV29-1 SVHPRLGDNEQF
TRBJ2-2 TRBV7-9 ASSDITGTGLWGGELF
TRBJ2-1 TRBV3-1/TRBV3-2 ASSRRDKAYNEQF
TRBJ1-2 TRBV5-4 ASSLGSPGQGLYGYGYT
TRBJ1-6 TRBV27 ASSLTGTYNSPLH
TRBJ2-5 TRBV29-1 SVEGVYQETQY
TRBJ2-3 TRBV5-5 ASSVDGYTDTQY
TRBJ2-4 TRBV14 ASSPSRGNIQY
TRBJ2-4 TRBV28 ASSPSLGPLAKNIQY
TRBJ2-1 TRBV11-3 ASSYGRGEQF
TRBJ2-7 TRBV29-1 SVVVLGTYNREQY
TRBJ1-2 TRBV9 ASSHTGTGGEGGYT
TRBJ2-3 TRBV7-6 ASSFAGTSSTDTQY
TRBJ1-2 TRBV5-4 ASSSTWTGGYGYT